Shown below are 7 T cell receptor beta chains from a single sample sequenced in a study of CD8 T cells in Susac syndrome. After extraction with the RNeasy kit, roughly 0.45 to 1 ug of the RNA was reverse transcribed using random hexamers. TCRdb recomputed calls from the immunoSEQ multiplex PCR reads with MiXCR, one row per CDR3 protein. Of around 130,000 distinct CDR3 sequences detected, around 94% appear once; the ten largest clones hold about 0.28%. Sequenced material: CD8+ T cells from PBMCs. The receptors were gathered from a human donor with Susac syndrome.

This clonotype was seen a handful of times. The CDR3 DNA is TGTGCCAGCAGTGAAGGGACAGCAGCTTACGAGCAGTACTTC. Translation gives CASSEGTAAYEQYF. V usage is TRBV2 and J usage is TRBJ2-7, with D maybe TRBD1 (6 bases). Germline loops: CDR1 SNHLY, CDR2 FYNNEI. This CDR3 contains 14 residues. Trimming stripped 1 base from V and 4 bases from J, with 11 bases between. Combining the CDR3 with reference TRBV2 and TRBJ2-7 gives the whole variable domain EPEVTQTPSHQVTQMGQEVILRCVPISNHLYFYWYRQILGQKVEFLVSFYNNEISEKSEIFDDQFSVERPDGSNFTLKIRSTKLEDSAMYFCASSEGTAAYEQYFGPGTRLTVT.

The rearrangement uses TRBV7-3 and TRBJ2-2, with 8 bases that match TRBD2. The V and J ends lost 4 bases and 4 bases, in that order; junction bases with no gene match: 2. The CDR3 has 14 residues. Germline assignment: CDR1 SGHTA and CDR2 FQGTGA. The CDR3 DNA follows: TGTGCCAGCAGCTACGGACTAGCCACCGGGGAGCTGTTTTTT. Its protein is CASSYGLATGELFF.

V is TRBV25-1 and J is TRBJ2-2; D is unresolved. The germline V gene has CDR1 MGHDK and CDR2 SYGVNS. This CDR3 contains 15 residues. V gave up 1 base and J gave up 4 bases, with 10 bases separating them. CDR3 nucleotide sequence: TGTGCCAGCAGTGAATTTGCAGGAGCCACCGGGGAGCTGTTTTTT. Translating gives CASSEFAGATGELFF.

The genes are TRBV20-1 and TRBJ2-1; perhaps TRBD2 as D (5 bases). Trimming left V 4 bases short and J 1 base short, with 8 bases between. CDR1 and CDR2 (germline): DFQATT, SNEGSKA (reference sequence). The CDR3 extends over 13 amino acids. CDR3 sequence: CSANGLSYNEQFF. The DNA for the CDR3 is TGCAGTGCTAACGGACTGTCCTACAATGAGCAGTTCTTC.

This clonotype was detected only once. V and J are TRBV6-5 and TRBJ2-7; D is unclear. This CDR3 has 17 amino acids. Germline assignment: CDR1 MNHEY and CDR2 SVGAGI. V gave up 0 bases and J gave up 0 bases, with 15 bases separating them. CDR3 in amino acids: CASSYSTQRPLSYEQYF. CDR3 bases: TGTGCCAGCAGTTACTCTACACAGAGGCCCCTCTCCTACGAGCAGTACTTC.

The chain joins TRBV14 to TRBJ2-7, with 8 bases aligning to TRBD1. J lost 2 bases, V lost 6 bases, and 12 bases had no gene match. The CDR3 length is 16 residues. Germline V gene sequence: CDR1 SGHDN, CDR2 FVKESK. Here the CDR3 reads CASSRTETGDPYEQYF. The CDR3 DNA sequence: TGTGCCAGCAGTAGAACCGAGACAGGGGATCCCTACGAGCAGTACTTC.

CDR3 sequence reads: CASSAPGQGSRGANVLTF. For the CDR3, the DNA is TGTGCCAGCAGCGCCCCGGGACAGGGGAGCCGGGGGGCCAACGTCCTGACTTTC. The V call is TRBV9, the J call TRBJ2-6; 10 bases line up with TRBD1. Germline trimming cut 3 bases from V and 4 bases from J; bases unmatched to any gene: 10. The CDR3 length is 18 residues. Germline CDR1 SGDLS, CDR2 YYNGEE.